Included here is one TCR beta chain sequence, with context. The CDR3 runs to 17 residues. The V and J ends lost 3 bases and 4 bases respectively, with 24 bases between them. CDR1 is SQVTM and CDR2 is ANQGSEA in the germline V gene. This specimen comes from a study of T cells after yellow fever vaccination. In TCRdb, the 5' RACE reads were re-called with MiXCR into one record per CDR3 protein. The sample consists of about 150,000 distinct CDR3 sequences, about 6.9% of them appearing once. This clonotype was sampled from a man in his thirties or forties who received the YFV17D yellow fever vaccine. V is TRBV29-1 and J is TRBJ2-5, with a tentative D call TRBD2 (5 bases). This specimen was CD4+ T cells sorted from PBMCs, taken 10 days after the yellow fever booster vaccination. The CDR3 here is CSVDRHRSGGPGETQYF. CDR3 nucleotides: TGCAGCGTTGATAGGCATCGAAGTGGCGGGCCGGGAGAGACCCAGTACTTC. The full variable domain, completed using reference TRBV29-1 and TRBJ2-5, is SAVISQKPSRDICQRGTSLTIQCQVDSQVTMMFWYRQQPGQSLTLIATANQGSEATYESGFVIDKFPISRPNLTFSTLTVSNMSPEDSSIYLCSVDRHRSGGPGETQYFGPGTRLLVL.